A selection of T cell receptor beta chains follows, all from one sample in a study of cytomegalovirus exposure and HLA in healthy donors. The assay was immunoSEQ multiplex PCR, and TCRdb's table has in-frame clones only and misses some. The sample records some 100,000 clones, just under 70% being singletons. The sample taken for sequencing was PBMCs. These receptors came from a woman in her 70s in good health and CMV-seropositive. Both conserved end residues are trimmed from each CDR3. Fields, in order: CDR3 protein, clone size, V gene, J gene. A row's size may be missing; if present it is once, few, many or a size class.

AWRGQGGDNQPQH,NA,TRBV30,TRBJ1-5
SVTSGTDTQY,once,TRBV29-1,TRBJ2-3
SVEDNGAEKLF,NA,TRBV29-1,TRBJ1-4
ASSLAGSSTDTQY,once,TRBV27,TRBJ2-3
ASSLSGQGVRETQY,NA,TRBV6-5,TRBJ2-5
ASSFQGAETQY,NA,TRBV5-1,TRBJ2-5
ASSLGGTSNQPQH,NA,TRBV5-1,TRBJ1-5
ASSMGQGLMSGANVLT,NA,TRBV18,TRBJ2-6
ASRRDWSEAF,NA,TRBV2,TRBJ1-1
ASSLALQGTGELF,NA,TRBV7-6,TRBJ2-2
ASSPRTGVDEQF,NA,TRBV18,TRBJ2-1
ATGHPSNQPQH,NA,TRBV10-3,TRBJ1-5
AWRRTGGTEAF,NA,TRBV30,TRBJ1-1
ASSLAGGDPTKQY,NA,TRBV6-5,TRBJ2-7
ASSYLGRTNTGELF,NA,TRBV6-5,TRBJ2-2
AIRGTSGTDTQY,NA,TRBV10-3,TRBJ2-3
ASTPGQGNGYT,few,TRBV19,TRBJ1-2
ASSSRLAGGFGTQY,NA,TRBV5-1,TRBJ2-5
SGGTSYGYT,NA,TRBV29-1,TRBJ1-2
ASSLSGGERNGYT,NA,TRBV27,TRBJ1-2
AISAFGTGPYEQY,NA,TRBV10-3,TRBJ2-7
ASSPSPSGGAYNEQF,NA,TRBV4-1,TRBJ2-1
ASSIGTGYEQY,once,TRBV19,TRBJ2-7
ASSQLTGSNSPLH,NA,TRBV4-2,TRBJ1-6
ASSQTGLIGELF,NA,TRBV27,TRBJ2-2
ASSLTGTTPTYEQY,few,TRBV18,TRBJ2-7
ASSLQGALGEKLF,NA,TRBV7-9,TRBJ1-4
ASTAGGLARETQY,NA,TRBV2,TRBJ2-5
ASSFLQGGGAF,NA,TRBV7-2,TRBJ1-1
ASSSSGTGVVEQY,NA,TRBV28,TRBJ2-7
ASSAGTSGGKGETQY,NA,TRBV6-1,TRBJ2-5
ASSASGPTDTQY,NA,TRBV6-1,TRBJ2-3
ASSRAGTGDYGYT,NA,TRBV4-2,TRBJ1-2
AWSVGQMSYT,NA,TRBV30,TRBJ1-2
ASSPGTSYEQY,NA,TRBV7-2,TRBJ2-7
ASSQDRGSGNEKLF,few,TRBV4-1,TRBJ1-4
ASSQEARSRQGWDEKLF,few,TRBV4-1,TRBJ1-4
ASSVGGGQETQY,NA,TRBV9,TRBJ2-5
AISGRQGYTEAF,few,TRBV10-3,TRBJ1-1
ASSLQTGRETQY,NA,TRBV7-8,TRBJ2-5
SVVLAGGRTDTQY,NA,TRBV29-1,TRBJ2-3
ASSQDRAAGLGYT,NA,TRBV4-3,TRBJ1-2
ASSLGTGALETQY,NA,TRBV18,TRBJ2-5
ASSPGGTTNEKLF,NA,TRBV5-1,TRBJ1-4
ASSFAVNQPQH,NA,TRBV27,TRBJ1-5
ASSDQLSTEDRVYEQY,NA,TRBV25-1,TRBJ2-7
ASSKRTSVEETQY,NA,TRBV11-2,TRBJ2-5
SALRFYEQY,NA,TRBV20-1,NA
ASSRTGGEPQH,few,TRBV6-5,TRBJ1-5
ASSFSGSRTDTQY,few,TRBV5-8,TRBJ2-3
ASSPRQGADEQY,NA,TRBV18,TRBJ2-7
AKNHKESEKLF,few,TRBV10-3,TRBJ1-4